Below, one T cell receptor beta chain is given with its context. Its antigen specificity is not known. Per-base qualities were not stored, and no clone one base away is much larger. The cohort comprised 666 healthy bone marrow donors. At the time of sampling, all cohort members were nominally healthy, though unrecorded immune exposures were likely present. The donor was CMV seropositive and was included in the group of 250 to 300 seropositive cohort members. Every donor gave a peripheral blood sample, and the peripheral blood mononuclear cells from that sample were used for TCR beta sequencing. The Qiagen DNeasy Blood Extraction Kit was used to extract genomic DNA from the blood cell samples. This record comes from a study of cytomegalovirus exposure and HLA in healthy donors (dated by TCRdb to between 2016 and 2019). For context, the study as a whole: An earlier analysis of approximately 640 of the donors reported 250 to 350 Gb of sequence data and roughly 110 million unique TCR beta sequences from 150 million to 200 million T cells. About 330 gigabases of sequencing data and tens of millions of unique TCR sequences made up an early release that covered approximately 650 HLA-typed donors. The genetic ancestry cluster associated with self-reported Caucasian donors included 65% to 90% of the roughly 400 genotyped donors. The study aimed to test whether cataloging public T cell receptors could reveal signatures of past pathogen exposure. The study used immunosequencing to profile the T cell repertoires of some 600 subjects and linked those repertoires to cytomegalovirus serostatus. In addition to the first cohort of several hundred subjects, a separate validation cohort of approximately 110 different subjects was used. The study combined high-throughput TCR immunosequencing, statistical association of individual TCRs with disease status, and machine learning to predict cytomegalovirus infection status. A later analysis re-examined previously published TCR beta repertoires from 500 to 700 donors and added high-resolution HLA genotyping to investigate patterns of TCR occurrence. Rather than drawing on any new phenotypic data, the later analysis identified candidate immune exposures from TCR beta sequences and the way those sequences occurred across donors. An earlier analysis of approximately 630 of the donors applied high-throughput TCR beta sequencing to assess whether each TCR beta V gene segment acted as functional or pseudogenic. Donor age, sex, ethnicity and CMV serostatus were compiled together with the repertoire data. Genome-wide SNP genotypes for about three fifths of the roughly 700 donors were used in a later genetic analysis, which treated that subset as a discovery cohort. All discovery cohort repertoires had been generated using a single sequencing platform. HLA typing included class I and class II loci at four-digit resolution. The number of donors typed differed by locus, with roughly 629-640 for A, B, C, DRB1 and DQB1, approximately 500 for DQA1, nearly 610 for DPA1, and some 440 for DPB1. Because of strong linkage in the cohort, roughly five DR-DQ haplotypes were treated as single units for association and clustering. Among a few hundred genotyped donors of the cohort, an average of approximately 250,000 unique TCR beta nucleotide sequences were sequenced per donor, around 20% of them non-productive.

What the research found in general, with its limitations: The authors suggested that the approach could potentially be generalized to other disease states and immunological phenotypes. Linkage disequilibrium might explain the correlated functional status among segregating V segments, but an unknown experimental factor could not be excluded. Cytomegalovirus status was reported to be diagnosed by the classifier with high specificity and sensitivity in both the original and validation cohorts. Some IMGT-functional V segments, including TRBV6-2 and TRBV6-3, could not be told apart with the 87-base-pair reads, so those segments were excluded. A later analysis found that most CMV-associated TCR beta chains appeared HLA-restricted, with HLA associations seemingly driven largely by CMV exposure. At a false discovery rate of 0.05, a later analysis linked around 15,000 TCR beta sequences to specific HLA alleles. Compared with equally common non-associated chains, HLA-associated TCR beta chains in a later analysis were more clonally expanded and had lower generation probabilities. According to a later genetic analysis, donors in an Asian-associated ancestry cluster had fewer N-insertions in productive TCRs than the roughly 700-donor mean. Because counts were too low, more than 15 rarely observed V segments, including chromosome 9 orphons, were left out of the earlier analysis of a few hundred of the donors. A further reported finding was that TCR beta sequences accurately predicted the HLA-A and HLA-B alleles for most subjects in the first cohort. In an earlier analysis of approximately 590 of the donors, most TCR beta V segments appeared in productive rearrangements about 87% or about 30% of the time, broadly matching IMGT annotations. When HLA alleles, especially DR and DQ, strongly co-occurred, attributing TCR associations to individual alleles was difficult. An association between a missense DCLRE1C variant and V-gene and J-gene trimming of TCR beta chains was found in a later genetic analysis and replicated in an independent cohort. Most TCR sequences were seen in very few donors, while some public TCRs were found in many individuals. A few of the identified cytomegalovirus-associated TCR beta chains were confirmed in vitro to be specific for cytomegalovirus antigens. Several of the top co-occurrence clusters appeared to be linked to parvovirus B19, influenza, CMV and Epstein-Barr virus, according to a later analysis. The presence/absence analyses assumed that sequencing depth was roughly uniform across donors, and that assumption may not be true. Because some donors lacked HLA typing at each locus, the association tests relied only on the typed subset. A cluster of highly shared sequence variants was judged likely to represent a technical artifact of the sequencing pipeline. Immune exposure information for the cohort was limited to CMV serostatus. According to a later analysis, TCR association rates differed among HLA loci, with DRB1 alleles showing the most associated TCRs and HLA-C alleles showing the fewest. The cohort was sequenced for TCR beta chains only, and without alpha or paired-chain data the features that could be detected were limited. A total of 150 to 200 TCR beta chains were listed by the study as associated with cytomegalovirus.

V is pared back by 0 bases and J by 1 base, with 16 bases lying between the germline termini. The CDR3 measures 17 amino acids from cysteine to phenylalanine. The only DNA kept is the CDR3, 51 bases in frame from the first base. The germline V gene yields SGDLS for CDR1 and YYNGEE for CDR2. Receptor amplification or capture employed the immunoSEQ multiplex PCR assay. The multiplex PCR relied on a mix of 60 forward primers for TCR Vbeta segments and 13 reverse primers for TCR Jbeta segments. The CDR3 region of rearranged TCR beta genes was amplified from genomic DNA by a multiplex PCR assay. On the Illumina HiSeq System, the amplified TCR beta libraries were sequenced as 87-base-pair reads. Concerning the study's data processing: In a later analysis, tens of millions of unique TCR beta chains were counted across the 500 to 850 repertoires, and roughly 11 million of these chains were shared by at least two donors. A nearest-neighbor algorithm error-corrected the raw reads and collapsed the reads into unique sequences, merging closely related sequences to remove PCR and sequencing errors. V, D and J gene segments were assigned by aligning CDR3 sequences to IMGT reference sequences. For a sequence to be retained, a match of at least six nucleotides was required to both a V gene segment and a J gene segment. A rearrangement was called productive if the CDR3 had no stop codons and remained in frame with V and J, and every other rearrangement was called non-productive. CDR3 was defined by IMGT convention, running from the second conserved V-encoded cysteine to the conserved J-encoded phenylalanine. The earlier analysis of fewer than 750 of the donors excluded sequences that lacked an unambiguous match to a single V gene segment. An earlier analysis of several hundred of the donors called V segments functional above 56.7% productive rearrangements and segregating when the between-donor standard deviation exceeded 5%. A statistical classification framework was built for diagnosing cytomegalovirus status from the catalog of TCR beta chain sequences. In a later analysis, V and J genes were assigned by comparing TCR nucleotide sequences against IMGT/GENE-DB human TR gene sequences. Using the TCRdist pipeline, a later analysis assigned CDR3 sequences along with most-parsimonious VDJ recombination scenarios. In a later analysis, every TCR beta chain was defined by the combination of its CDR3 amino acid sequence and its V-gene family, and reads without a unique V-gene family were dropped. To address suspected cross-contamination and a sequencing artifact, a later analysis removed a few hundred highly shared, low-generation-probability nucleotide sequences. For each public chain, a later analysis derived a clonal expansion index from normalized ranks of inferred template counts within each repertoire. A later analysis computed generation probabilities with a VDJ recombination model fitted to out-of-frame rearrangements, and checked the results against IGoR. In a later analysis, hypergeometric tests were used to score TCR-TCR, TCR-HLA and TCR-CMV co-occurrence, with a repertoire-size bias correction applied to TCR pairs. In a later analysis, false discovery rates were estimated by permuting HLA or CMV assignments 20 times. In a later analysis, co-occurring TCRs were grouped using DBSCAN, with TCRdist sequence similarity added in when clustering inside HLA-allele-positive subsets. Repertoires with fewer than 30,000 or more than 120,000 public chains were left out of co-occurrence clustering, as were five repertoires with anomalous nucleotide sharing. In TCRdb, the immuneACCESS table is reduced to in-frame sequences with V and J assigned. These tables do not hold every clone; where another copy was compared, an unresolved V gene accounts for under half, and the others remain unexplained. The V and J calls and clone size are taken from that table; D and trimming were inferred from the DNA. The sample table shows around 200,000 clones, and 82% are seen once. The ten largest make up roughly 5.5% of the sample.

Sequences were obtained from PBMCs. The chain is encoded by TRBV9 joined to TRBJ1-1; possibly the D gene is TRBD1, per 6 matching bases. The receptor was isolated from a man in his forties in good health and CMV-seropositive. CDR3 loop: CASSVVTRGKGNTEAFF. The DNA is TGTGCCAGCAGCGTAGTAACGAGGGGGAAGGGGAACACTGAAGCTTTCTTT. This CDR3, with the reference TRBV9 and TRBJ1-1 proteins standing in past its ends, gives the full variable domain DSGVTQTPKHLITATGQRVTLRCSPRSGDLSVYWYQQSLDQGLQFLIQYYNGEERAKGNILERFSAQQFPDLHSELNLSSLELGDSALYFCASSVVTRGKGNTEAFFGQGTRLTVV.